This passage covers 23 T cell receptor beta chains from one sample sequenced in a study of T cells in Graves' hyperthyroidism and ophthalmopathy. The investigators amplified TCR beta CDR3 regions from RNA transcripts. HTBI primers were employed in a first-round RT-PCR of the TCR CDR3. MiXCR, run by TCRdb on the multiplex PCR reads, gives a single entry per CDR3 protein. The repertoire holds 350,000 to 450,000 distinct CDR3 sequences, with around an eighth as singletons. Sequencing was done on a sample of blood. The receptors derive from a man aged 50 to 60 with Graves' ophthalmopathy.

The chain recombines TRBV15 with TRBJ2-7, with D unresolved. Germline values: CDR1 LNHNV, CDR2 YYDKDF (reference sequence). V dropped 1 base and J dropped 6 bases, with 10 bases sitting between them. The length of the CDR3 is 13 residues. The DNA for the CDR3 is TGTGCCACCAGCAGAGGGGGTCAGCCCGAGCAGTACTTC. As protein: CATSRGGQPEQYF.

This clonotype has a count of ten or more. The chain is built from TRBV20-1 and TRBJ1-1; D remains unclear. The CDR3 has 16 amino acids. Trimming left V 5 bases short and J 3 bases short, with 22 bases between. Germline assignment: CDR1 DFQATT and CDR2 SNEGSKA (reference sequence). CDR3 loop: CSARGRQRPRDTEAFF. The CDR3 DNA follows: TGCAGTGCTCGGGGTCGGCAGAGACCAAGGGACACTGAAGCTTTCTTT.

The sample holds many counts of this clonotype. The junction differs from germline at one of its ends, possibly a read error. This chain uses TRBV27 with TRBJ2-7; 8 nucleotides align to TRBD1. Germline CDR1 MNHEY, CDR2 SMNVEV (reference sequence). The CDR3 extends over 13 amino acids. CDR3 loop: CASSLRTGYEQYF. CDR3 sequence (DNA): TGCGCCAGCAGCTTAAGGACAGGGTACGAGCAGTACTTC.

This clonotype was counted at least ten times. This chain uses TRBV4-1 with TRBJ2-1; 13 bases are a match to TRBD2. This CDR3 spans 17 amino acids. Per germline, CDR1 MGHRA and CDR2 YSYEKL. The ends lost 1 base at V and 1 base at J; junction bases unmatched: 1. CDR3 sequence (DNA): TGCGCCAGCAGCCAAGGGACTAGCGGGAGTTCCTACAATGAGCAGTTCTTC. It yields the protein CASSQGTSGSSYNEQFF.

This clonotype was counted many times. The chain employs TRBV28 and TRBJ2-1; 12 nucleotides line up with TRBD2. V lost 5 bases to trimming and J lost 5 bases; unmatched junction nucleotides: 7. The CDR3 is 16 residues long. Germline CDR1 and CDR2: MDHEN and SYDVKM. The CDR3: CASSHRTSGKNNEQFF. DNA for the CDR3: TGTGCCAGCAGTCATAGGACTAGCGGGAAGAACAATGAGCAGTTCTTC.

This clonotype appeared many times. CDR3 bases: TGTGCCTCCCGGCGGCAGGGCGGTCTGGGCAATCAGCCCCAGCATTTT. Translation: CASRRQGGLGNQPQHF. The rearrangement uses TRBV6-1 and TRBJ1-5; D possibly corresponds to TRBD1 (5 bases). V was cut by 11 bases and J by 2 bases, with 22 bases left in between. CDR3 length: 16 amino acids. Germline CDR1 and CDR2: MNHNS and SASEGT.

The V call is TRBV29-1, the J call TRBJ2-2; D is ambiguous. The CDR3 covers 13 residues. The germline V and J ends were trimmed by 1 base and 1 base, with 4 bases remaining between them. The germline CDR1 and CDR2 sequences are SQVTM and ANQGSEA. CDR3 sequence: CSVEGQNTGELFF. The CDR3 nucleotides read TGCAGCGTTGAAGGACAGAACACCGGGGAGCTGTTTTTT.

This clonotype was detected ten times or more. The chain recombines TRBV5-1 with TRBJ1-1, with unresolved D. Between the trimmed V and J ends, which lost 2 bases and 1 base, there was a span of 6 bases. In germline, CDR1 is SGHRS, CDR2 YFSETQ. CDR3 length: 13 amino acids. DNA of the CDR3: TGCGCCAGCAGCTTTTTCAGGAACACTGAAGCTTTCTTT. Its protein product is CASSFFRNTEAFF.

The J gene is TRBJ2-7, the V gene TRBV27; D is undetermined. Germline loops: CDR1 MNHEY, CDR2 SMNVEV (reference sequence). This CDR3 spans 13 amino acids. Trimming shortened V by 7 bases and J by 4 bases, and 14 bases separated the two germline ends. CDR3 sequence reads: CASTTFPPYEQYF. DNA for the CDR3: TGTGCCAGCACCACCTTCCCCCCTTACGAGCAGTACTTC.

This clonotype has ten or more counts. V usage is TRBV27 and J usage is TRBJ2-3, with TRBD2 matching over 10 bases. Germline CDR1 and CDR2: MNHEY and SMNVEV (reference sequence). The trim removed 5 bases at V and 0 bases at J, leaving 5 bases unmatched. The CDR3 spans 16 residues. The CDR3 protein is CASSTPSGRSTDTQYF. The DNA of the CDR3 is TGTGCCAGCAGTACACCTAGCGGGAGAAGCACAGATACGCAGTATTTT.

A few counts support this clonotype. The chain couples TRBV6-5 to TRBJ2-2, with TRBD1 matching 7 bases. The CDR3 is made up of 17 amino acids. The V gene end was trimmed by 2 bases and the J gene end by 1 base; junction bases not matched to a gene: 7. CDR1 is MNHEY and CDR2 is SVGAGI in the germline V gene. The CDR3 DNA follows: TGTGCCAGCAGTTACCAGCGGACAGGAATGAACACCGGGGAGCTGTTTTTT. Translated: CASSYQRTGMNTGELFF.

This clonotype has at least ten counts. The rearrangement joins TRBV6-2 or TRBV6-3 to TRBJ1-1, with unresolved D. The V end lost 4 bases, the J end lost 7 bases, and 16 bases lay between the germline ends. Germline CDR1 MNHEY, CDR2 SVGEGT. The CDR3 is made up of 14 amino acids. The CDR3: CASSFSMLGSEAFF. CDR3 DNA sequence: TGTGCCAGCAGTTTCAGTATGTTAGGGAGTGAAGCTTTCTTT.

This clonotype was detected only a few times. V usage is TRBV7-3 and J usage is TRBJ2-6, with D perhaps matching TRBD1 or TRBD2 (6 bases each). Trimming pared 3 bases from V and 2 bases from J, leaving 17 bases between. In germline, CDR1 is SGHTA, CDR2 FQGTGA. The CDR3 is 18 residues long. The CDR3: CASSFQKGGIAGANVLTF. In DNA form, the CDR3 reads TGTGCCAGCAGCTTCCAAAAAGGGGGGATCGCTGGGGCCAACGTCCTGACTTTC. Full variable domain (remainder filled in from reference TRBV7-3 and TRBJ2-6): GAGVSQTPSNKVTEKGKYVELRCDPISGHTALYWYRQSLGQGPEFLIYFQGTGAADDSGLPNDRFFAVRPEGSVSTLKIQRTERGDSAVYLCASSFQKGGIAGANVLTFGAGSRLTVL.

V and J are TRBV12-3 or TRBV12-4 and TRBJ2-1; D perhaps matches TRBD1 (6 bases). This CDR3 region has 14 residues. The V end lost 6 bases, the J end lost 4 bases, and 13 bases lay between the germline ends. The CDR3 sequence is CASSQGNEYNEQFF. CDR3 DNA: TGTGCCAGCAGCCAGGGGAATGAATACAATGAGCAGTTCTTC.

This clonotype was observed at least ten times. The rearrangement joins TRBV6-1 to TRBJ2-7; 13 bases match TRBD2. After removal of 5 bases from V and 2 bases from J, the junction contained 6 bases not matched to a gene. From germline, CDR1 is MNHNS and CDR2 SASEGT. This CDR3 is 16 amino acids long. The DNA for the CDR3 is TGTGCCAGCAGTCCCGGGACTAGCGGGATGACCTACGAGCAGTACTTC. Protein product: CASSPGTSGMTYEQYF.

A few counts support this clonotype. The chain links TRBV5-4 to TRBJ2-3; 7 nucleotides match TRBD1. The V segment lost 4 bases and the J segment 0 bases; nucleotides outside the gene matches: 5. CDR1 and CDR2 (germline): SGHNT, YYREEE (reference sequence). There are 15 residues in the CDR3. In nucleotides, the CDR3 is TGTGCCAGCAGCGCAACGGGACAGAGCACAGATACGCAGTATTTT. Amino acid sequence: CASSATGQSTDTQYF.

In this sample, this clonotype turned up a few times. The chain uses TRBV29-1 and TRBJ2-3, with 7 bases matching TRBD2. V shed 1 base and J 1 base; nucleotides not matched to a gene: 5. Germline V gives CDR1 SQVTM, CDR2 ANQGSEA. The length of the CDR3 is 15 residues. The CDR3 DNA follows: TGCAGCGTTGAAGCGGCTAGCGGAGGCACAGATACGCAGTATTTT. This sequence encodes CSVEAASGGTDTQYF.

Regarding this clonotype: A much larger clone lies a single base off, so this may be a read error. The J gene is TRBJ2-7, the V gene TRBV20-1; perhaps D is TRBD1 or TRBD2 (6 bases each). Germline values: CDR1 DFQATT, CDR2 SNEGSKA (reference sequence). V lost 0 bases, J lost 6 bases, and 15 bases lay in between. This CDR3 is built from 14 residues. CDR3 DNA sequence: TGCAGTGCTAGAGAGGAGGGGGGCCCCTGCGAGCAGTACTTC. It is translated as CSAREEGGPCEQYF.

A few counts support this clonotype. CDR3 bases: TGTGCCACCAGCAGACTAGCGGGCAACACAGATACGCAGTATTTT. Its translation is CATSRLAGNTDTQYF. The V call is TRBV15, the J call TRBJ2-3; 8 positions agree with TRBD2. V was pared by 2 bases and J by 2 bases, with 3 bases of the junction left unmatched. This CDR3 contains 15 residues. The V gene's germline CDR1 is LNHNV and CDR2 YYDKDF (reference sequence).

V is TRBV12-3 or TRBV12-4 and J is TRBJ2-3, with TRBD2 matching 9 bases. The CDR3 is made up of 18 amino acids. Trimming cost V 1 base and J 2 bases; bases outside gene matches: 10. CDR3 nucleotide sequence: TGTGCCAGCAGTTTAGTTACGACTAGCGGACAAAACACAGATACGCAGTATTTT. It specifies CASSLVTTSGQNTDTQYF.

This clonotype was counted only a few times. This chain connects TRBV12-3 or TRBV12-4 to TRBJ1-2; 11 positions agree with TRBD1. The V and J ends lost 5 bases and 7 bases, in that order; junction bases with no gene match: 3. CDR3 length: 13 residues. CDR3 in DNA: TGTGCCAGCAGTCTAGGACAGGGGGCTGGCTACACCTTC. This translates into CASSLGQGAGYTF.

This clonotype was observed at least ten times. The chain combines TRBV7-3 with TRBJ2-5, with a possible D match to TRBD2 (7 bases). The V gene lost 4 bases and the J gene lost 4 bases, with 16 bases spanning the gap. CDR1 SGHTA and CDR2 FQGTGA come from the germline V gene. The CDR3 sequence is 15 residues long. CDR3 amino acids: CASSSLGGASETQYF. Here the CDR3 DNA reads TGTGCCAGCAGCTCCTTAGGGGGGGCGTCAGAGACCCAGTACTTC.

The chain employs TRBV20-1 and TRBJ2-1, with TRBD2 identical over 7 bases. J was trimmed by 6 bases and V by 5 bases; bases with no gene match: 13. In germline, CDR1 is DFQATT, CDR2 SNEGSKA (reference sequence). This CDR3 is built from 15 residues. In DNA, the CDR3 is TGCAGTGCTTTTACCCCCTTAGGGGAGGGCAATGAGCAGTTCTTC. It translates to CSAFTPLGEGNEQFF.